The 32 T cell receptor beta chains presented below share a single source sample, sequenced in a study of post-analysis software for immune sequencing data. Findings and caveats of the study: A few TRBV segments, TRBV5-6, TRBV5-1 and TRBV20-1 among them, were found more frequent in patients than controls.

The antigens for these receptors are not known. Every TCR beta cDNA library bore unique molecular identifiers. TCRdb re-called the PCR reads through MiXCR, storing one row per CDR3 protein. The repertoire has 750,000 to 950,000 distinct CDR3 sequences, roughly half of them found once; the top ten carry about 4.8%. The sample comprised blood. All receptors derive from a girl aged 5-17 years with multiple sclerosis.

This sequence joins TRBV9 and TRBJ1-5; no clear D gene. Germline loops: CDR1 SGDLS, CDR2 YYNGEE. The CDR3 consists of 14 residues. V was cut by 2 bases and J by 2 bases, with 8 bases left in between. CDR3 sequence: CASSVGGGNQPQHF. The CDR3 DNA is TGTGCCAGCAGCGTCGGAGGAGGCAATCAGCCCCAGCATTTT.

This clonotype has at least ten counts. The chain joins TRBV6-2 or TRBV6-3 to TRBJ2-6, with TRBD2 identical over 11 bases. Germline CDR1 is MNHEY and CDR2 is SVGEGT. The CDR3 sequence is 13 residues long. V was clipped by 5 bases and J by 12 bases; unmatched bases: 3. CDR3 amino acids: CASSMGLAAVLTF. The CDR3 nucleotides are TGTGCCAGCAGTATGGGACTAGCGGCCGTCCTGACTTTC.

The CDR3 sequence is CASRKGALEQYF. The CDR3 DNA reads as TGTGCCAGCAGAAAAGGGGCCCTCGAGCAGTACTTC. The V and J genes are TRBV7-9 and TRBJ2-7; tentatively, D is TRBD1 (5 bases). Germline loops: CDR1 SEHNR, CDR2 FQNEAQ (reference sequence). There are 12 residues in the CDR3. With 6 bases removed from V and 6 bases from J, the gap between germline ends came to 12 bases.

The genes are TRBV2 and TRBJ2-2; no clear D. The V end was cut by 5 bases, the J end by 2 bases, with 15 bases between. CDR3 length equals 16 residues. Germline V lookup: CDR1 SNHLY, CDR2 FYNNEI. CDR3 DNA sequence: TGTGCCAGCAGTCAAAATAGCCGAATCAACACCGGGGAGCTGTTTTTT. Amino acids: CASSQNSRINTGELFF. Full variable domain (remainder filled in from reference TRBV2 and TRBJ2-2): EPEVTQTPSHQVTQMGQEVILRCVPISNHLYFYWYRQILGQKVEFLVSFYNNEISEKSEIFDDQFSVERPDGSNFTLKIRSTKLEDSAMYFCASSQNSRINTGELFFGEGSRLTVL.

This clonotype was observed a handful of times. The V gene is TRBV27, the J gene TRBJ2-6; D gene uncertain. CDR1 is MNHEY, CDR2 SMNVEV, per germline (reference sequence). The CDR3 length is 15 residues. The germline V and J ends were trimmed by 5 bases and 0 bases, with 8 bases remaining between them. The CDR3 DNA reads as TGTGCCAGCAGTCCCCACTACTCTGGGGCCAACGTCCTGACTTTC. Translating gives CASSPHYSGANVLTF.

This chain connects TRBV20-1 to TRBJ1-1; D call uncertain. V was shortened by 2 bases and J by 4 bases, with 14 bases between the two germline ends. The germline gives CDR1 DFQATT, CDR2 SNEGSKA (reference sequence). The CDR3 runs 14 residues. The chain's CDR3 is CSARPTTGGTEAFF. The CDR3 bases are TGCAGTGCTAGACCAACGACGGGAGGCACTGAAGCTTTCTTT.

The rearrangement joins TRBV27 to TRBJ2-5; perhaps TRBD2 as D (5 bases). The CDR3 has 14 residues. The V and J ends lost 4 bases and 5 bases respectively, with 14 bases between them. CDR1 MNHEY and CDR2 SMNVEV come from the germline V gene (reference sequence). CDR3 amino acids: CASSSQEDWETQYF. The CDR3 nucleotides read TGTGCCAGCAGTTCGCAAGAGGACTGGGAGACCCAGTACTTC.

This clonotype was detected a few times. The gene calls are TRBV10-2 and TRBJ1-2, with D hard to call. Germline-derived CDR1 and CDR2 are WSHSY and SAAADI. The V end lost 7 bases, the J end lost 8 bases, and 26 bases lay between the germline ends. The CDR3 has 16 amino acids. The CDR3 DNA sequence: TGCGCCAGCACATTTTCCGGTACATTGGGCAACGGCGGCTACACCTTC. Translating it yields CASTFSGTLGNGGYTF.

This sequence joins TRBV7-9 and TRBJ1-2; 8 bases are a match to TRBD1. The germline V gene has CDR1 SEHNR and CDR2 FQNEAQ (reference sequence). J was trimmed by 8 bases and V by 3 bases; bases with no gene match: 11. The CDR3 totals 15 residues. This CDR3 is CASSFPGQVREGYTF. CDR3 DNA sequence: TGTGCCAGCAGCTTCCCGGGACAGGTGCGTGAAGGCTACACCTTC.

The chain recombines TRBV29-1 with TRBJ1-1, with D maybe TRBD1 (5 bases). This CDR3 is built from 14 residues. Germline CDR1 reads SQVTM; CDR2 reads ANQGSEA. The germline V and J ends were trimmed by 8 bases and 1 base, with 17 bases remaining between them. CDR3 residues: CSTTAGPGNTEAFF. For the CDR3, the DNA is TGCAGCACTACGGCAGGGCCGGGGAACACTGAAGCTTTCTTT.

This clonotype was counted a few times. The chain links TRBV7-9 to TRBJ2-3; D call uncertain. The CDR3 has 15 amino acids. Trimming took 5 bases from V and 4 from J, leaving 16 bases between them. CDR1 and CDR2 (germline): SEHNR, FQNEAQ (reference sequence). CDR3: CASSRPDKEADTQYF. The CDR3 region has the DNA TGTGCCAGCAGCCGACCGGATAAAGAGGCAGATACGCAGTATTTT.

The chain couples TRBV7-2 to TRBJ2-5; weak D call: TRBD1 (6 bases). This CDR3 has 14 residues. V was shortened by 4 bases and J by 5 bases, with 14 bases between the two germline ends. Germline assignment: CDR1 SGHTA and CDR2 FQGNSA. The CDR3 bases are TGTGCCAGCAGCTCCGCTTGGGGGCTGGAGACCCAGTACTTC. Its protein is CASSSAWGLETQYF.

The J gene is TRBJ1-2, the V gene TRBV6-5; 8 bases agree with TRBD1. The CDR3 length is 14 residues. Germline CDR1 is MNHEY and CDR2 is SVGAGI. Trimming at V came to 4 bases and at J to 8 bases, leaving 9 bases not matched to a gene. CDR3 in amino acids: CASSLPETGEGYTF. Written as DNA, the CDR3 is TGTGCCAGCAGTTTACCCGAGACAGGGGAAGGCTACACCTTC.

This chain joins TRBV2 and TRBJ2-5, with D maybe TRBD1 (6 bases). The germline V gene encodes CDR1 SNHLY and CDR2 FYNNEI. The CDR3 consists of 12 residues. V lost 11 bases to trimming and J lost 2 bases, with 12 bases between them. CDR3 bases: TGTGCCCTCTCACAGGGACAAGAGACCCAGTACTTC. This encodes CALSQGQETQYF.

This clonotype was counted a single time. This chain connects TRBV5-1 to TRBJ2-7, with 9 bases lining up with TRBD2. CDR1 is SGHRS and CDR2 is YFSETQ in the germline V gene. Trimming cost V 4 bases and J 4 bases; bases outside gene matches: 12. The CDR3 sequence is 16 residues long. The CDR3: CASSPELLAGVYEQYF. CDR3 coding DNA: TGCGCCAGCAGCCCGGAGCTTTTAGCGGGAGTATACGAGCAGTACTTC.

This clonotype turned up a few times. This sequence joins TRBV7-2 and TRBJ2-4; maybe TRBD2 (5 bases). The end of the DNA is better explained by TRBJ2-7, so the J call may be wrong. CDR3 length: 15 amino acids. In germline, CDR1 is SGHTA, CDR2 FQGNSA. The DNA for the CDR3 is TGTGCCAGCAGCAATAGTGCTGGAGGACCATACGAGCAGTACTTC. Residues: CASSNSAGGPYEQYF.

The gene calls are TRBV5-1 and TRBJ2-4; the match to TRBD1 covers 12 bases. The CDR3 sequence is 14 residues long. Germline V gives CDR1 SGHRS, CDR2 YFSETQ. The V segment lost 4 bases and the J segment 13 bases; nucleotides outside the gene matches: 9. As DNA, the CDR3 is TGCGCCAGCAGCGGGACAGGGGGCGCGGATGAGCAGTACTTC. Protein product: CASSGTGGADEQYF.

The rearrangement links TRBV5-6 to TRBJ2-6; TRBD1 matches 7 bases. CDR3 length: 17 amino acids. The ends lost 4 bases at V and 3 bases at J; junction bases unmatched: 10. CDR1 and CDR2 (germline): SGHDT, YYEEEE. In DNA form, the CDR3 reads TGTGCCAGCAGCCTTGGCCAGGGGGAGTATGGGGCCAACGTCCTGACTTTC. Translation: CASSLGQGEYGANVLTF.

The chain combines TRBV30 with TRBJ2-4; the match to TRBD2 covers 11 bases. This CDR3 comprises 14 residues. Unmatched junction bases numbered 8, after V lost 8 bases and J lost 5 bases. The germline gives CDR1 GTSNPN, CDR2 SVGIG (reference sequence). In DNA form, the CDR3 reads TGTGCCACGTCAAAGGGACTAGCGGAAAACATTCAGTACTTC. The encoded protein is CATSKGLAENIQYF.

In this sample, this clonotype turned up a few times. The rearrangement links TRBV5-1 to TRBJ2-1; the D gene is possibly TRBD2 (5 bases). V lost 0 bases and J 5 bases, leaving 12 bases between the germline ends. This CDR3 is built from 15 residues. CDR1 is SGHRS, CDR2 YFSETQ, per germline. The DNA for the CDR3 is TGCGCCAGCAGCTTGGCCCCCCTGAGGGACAATGAGCAGTTCTTC. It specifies CASSLAPLRDNEQFF.

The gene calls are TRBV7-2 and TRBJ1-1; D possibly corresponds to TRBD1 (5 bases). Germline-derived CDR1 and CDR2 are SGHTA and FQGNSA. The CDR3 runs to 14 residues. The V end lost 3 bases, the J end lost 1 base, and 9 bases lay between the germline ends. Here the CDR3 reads CASSLAGANTEAFF. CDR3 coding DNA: TGTGCCAGCAGCTTGGCTGGGGCGAACACTGAAGCTTTCTTT.

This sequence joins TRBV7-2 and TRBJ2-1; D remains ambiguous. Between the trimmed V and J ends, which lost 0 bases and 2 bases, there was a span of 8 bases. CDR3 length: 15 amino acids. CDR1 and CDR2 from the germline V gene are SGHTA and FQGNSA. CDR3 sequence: CASSLAYGAYNEQFF. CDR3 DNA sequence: TGTGCCAGCAGCTTAGCTTATGGTGCCTACAATGAGCAGTTCTTC.

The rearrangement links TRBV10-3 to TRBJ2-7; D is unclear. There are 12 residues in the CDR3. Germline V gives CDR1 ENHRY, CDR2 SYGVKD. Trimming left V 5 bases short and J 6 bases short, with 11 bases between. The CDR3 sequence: CAISSLGREQYF. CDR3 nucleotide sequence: TGTGCCATCAGTTCCCTAGGGCGCGAGCAGTACTTC.

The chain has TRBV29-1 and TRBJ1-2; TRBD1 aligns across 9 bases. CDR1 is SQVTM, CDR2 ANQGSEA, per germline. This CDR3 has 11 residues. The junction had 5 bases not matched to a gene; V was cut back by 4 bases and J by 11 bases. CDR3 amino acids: CSVGDREGYTF. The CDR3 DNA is TGCAGCGTTGGGGACAGGGAGGGGTACACCTTC.

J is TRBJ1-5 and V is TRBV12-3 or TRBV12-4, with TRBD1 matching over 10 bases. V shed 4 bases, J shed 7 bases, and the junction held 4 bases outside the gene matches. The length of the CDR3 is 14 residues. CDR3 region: CASSSDRGDQPQHF. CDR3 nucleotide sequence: TGTGCCAGCAGTTCGGACAGGGGGGACCAGCCCCAGCATTTT.

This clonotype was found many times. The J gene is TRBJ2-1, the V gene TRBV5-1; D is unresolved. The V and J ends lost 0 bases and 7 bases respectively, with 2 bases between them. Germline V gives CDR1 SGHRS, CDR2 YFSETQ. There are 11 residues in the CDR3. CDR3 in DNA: TGCGCCAGCAGCTTGGCAAATGAGCAGTTCTTC. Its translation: CASSLANEQFF. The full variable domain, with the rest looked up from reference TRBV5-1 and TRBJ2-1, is KAGVTQTPRYLIKTRGQQVTLSCSPISGHRSVSWYQQTPGQGLQFLFEYFSETQRNKGNFPGRFSGRQFSNSRSEMNVSTLELGDSALYLCASSLANEQFFGPGTRLTVL.

The CDR3: CASSFQGTHPTGVQYF. The CDR3 nucleotides read TGTGCCAGCAGCTTTCAAGGGACTCATCCCACAGGCGTTCAGTACTTC. The chain carries TRBV7-2 and TRBJ2-4, with D possibly TRBD2 on 6 matching bases. The CDR3 is made up of 16 amino acids. Germline V CDR1 and CDR2: SGHTA, FQGNSA. The V and J ends lost 3 bases and 11 bases respectively, with 23 bases between them.

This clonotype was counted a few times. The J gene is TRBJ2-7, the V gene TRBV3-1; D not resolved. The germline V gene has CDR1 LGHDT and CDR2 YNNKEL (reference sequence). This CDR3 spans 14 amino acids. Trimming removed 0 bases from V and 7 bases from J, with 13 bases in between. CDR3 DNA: TGTGCCAGCAGCCAAGAGGGCCCGTCCCTTGAGCAGTACTTC. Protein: CASSQEGPSLEQYF.

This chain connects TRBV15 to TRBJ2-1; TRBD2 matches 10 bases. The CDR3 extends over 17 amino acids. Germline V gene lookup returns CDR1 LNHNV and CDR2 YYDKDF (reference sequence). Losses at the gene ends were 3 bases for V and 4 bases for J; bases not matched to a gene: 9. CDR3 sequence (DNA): TGTGCCACCAGCAGGGATCTAGCGGGAGACGAATACAATGAGCAGTTCTTC. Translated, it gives CATSRDLAGDEYNEQFF.

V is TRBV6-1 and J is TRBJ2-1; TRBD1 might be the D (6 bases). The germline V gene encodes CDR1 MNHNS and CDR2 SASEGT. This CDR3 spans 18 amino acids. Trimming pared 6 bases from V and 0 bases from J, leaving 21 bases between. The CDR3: CASRPTLGQIFSYNEQFF. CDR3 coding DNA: TGTGCCAGCAGGCCCACCCTGGGACAAATTTTCTCCTACAATGAGCAGTTCTTC.

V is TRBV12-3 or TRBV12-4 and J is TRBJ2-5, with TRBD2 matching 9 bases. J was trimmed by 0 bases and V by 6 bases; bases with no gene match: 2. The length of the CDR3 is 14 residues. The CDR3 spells CASRRGGNQETQYF. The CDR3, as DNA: TGTGCCAGCAGGCGGGGGGGAAACCAAGAGACCCAGTACTTC.

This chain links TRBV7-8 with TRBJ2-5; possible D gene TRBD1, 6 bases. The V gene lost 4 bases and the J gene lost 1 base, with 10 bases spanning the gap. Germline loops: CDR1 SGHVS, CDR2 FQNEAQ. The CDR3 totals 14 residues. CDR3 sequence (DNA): TGTGCCAGCAGCTCATACAGGGCCCAAGAGACCCAGTACTTC. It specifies CASSSYRAQETQYF.